This TCR beta chain was recovered during a study of blood T cells in healthy people across ages. CDR3 length: 14 residues. V was clipped by 2 bases and J by 11 bases; unmatched bases: 6. Germline assignment: CDR1 SGHTA and CDR2 FQGNSA. Isolation recovered at least 6 million PBMCs from every sample. This clonotype showed up just a few times. Its specificity is not known. Study results and caveats: Donor CMV infection status was unknown, possibly confounding age-related changes in expanded clonotypes. Naive CD4+ cells and diversity were both higher in long-lived donors than in aged donors.

Together with a sample-barcoded 5' primer, a J-beta primer mix was included in a second PCR lasting about 7 to 11 cycles. Template switching added a 12-random-nucleotide identifier to every cDNA molecule. Via MiXCR, TCRdb re-called the 5' RACE reads, giving one row per CDR3 protein. This table has about 570,000 distinct CDR3 sequences, roughly 28% appearing once. The genes are TRBV7-2 and TRBJ1-4; 9 nucleotides align to TRBD1. The clonotype comes from a woman in her 70s in good health. Sequencing was done on a sample of blood. The CDR3: CASSLFGGQGKLFF. CDR3 nucleotide sequence: TGTGCCAGCAGCTTATTCGGGGGACAGGGTAAACTGTTTTTT.